The 29 T cell receptor beta chains in this list originate from one sample, sequenced in a study of cytomegalovirus exposure and HLA in healthy donors. A multiplex PCR was run with 60 Vbeta primers and 13 Jbeta primers. Clones were read by immunoSEQ multiplex PCR, and TCRdb kept only the in-frame ones, dropping some. This repertoire shows about 55,000 clones, 70% to 85% found once; its top ten account for roughly 1.5%. Sequencing was carried out using PBMCs. These receptor sequences come from a man aged 30 to 39 in good health and CMV-seronegative.

The rearrangement uses TRBV5-4 and TRBJ1-2, with TRBD1 identical over 11 bases. Looked up from germline, CDR1 is SGHNT and CDR2 is YYREEE (reference sequence). CDR3 size: 17 residues. V dropped 0 bases and J dropped 6; count of bases not matched to a gene: 10. The CDR3 loop is CASSLGAGTGGSDGYTF. The CDR3 DNA is TGTGCCAGCAGCTTGGGGGCGGGGACAGGGGGGAGCGATGGCTACACCTTC.

V and J are TRBV5-1 and TRBJ2-3, with 13 nucleotides matching TRBD2. V lost 4 bases, J lost 2 bases, and 4 bases stayed unmatched. There are 16 residues in the CDR3. Germline V CDR1 and CDR2: SGHRS, YFSETQ. CDR3 sequence reads: CASSRGLAGNTDTQYF. In nucleotides, the CDR3 is TGCGCCAGCAGCAGGGGACTAGCGGGGAACACAGATACGCAGTATTTT. Full variable domain (rest looked up from reference TRBV5-1 and TRBJ2-3): KAGVTQTPRYLIKTRGQQVTLSCSPISGHRSVSWYQQTPGQGLQFLFEYFSETQRNKGNFPGRFSGRQFSNSRSEMNVSTLELGDSALYLCASSRGLAGNTDTQYFGPGTRLTVL.

A few counts support this clone. The chain is built from TRBV18 and TRBJ2-5, with 7 bases lining up with TRBD2. J lost 0 bases, V lost 3 bases, and 7 bases had no gene match. In germline, CDR1 is KGHSH, CDR2 LQKENI. The CDR3 sequence is 16 residues long. The CDR3 sequence: CASSPGLAANQETQYF. CDR3 DNA: TGTGCCAGCTCACCGGGGCTAGCGGCAAACCAAGAGACCCAGTACTTC.

The gene calls are TRBV5-1 and TRBJ2-3; D not resolved. Germline values: CDR1 SGHRS, CDR2 YFSETQ. Trimming stripped 0 bases from V and 2 bases from J, with 10 bases between. The CDR3 totals 15 residues. The chain's CDR3 is CASSLAAYTTDTQYF. The CDR3 coding sequence is TGCGCCAGCAGCTTGGCTGCTTACACCACAGATACGCAGTATTTT.

The V call is TRBV5-6, the J call TRBJ1-2; 9 bases map to TRBD1. CDR1 and CDR2 (germline): SGHDT, YYEEEE. The CDR3 loop spans 18 amino acids. V gave up 0 bases and J gave up 1 base; unmatched junction bases: 10. CDR3 nucleotides: TGTGCCAGCAGCTTGGCCTATAGTCCGACAGGGGGTAACTATGGCTACACCTTC. It yields the protein CASSLAYSPTGGNYGYTF.

This clone was detected only a few times. The J gene is TRBJ1-2, the V gene TRBV5-1; the match to TRBD1 covers 7 bases. V shed 4 bases and J 6 bases; nucleotides not matched to a gene: 12. The germline gives CDR1 SGHRS, CDR2 YFSETQ. CDR3 size: 15 residues. CDR3 nucleotides: TGCGCCAGCAGCCCTGACAGGGTGAGCGGCCATGGCTACACCTTC. Protein product: CASSPDRVSGHGYTF.

This rearrangement joins TRBV27 to TRBJ1-1; 7 bases line up with TRBD1. The CDR3 totals 12 residues. With 5 bases clipped from V and 8 bases from J, the junction kept 5 bases outside the gene matches. CDR1 MNHEY and CDR2 SMNVEV come from the germline V gene (reference sequence). The CDR3 protein is CASSRGTAEAFF. The CDR3 DNA sequence: TGTGCCAGCAGTCGAGGGACAGCAGAAGCTTTCTTT.

V gene TRBV30 combines with J gene TRBJ1-3; the D gene is possibly TRBD1 (5 bases). Trimming removed 3 bases at V and 2 bases at J, with 11 bases between. CDR1 and CDR2 (germline): GTSNPN, SVGIG (reference sequence). The CDR3 spans 14 residues. Here the CDR3 DNA reads TGTGCCTGGAGATTAGCAGGGACTGGAAACACCATATATTTT. Amino acids: CAWRLAGTGNTIYF.

The chain combines TRBV4-1 with TRBJ2-2, with 15 bases matching TRBD2. The CDR3 extends over 16 amino acids. Germline CDR1 reads MGHRA; CDR2 reads YSYEKL. With V trimmed by 1 base and J by 9 bases, 3 bases remained unmatched. DNA for the CDR3: TGCGCCAGCAGCCAAGGGACTAGCGGGGGGGCTCGGGAGCTGTTTTTT. Translating gives CASSQGTSGGARELFF.

The chain combines TRBV9 with TRBJ1-2; 7 bases align to TRBD1. Trimming cost V 3 bases and J 8 bases; bases outside gene matches: 13. Germline CDR1 SGDLS, CDR2 YYNGEE. This CDR3 contains 15 residues. Written as DNA, the CDR3 is TGTGCCAGCAGCGGGGCCAGACAGGGCCTGAGCGGCTACACCTTC. Its protein product is CASSGARQGLSGYTF.

The gene calls are TRBV6-6 and TRBJ2-1; 9 bases fit TRBD2. The CDR3 runs 15 residues. Germline assignment: CDR1 MNHNY and CDR2 SVGAGI (reference sequence). J gave up 0 bases and V 6 bases, and 3 bases lay outside the gene matches. The CDR3 sequence: CASRRLAVSYNEQFF. As DNA, the CDR3 is TGTGCCAGCAGGAGACTAGCGGTCTCCTACAATGAGCAGTTCTTC.

The V call is TRBV11-2, the J call TRBJ2-7; D possibly corresponds to TRBD2 (5 bases). The germline CDR1 and CDR2 sequences are SGHAT and FQNNGV. The CDR3 runs to 16 residues. Trimming pared 6 bases from V and 4 bases from J, leaving 22 bases between. CDR3 amino acids: CASSSTGVTPSYEQYF. CDR3 nucleotide sequence: TGTGCCAGCAGTTCCACCGGGGTGACCCCCTCTTACGAGCAGTACTTC.

The chain carries TRBV19 and TRBJ1-5; D possibly corresponds to TRBD1 (6 bases). The CDR3 extends over 14 amino acids. V lost 6 bases, J lost 8 bases, and 17 bases lay in between. Looked up from germline, CDR1 is LNHDA and CDR2 is SQIVND (reference sequence). DNA for the CDR3: TGTGCCAGTAGGCCGACAGGTCTTAACGAGCCCCAGCATTTT. Translating it yields CASRPTGLNEPQHF.

The chain employs TRBV6-5 and TRBJ1-2; D uncertain. Germline CDR1 MNHEY, CDR2 SVGAGI. This CDR3 spans 15 amino acids. V lost 0 bases and J lost 0, with 8 bases in between. Written as DNA, the CDR3 is TGTGCCAGCAGTTACTCGACACAAGCTAACTATGGCTACACCTTC. This translates into CASSYSTQANYGYTF.

This clone occurred a few times. The J gene is TRBJ2-7, the V gene TRBV4-3; 8 bases are a match to TRBD1. The CDR3 extends over 16 amino acids. Germline V lookup: CDR1 LGHNA, CDR2 YSLEER. Trimming took 5 bases from V and 1 from J; bases not matched to a gene: 10. CDR3 amino acids: CASSWSATGESYEQYF. The CDR3 nucleotides read TGCGCCAGCAGCTGGTCCGCGACAGGGGAATCCTACGAGCAGTACTTC.

The chain carries TRBV7-2 and TRBJ1-5; D gene ambiguous. The CDR3 has 12 residues. Trimming removed 4 bases at V and 3 bases at J, with 4 bases between. Germline CDR1 is SGHTA and CDR2 is FQGNSA. The CDR3 is CASSYNNQPQHF. CDR3 nucleotide sequence: TGTGCCAGCAGCTACAACAATCAGCCCCAGCATTTT.

V gene TRBV6-6 combines with J gene TRBJ1-2; D is possibly TRBD1 (5 bases). CDR3 length equals 14 residues. CDR1 and CDR2 (germline): MNHNY, SVGAGI (reference sequence). V was shortened by 2 bases and J by 0 bases, with 7 bases between the two germline ends. The CDR3 sequence: CASSYLGANYGYTF. The CDR3 nucleotides are TGTGCCAGCAGTTACCTAGGGGCTAACTATGGCTACACCTTC.

This clone was detected once. The chain couples TRBV10-3 to TRBJ1-5; TRBD1 might be the D (6 bases). Trimming took 3 bases from V and 2 from J, leaving 11 bases between them. Germline assignment: CDR1 ENHRY and CDR2 SYGVKD. The CDR3 runs 15 residues. The CDR3 region has the DNA TGTGCCATCAGTGAAACGGGGGGCGGCAATCAGCCCCAGCATTTT. Amino acid sequence: CAISETGGGNQPQHF.

The rearrangement uses TRBV7-3 and TRBJ1-1; the D is unclear. Germline CDR1 SGHTA, CDR2 FQGTGA. Trimming took off 5 bases at V and 1 base at J, with 11 bases between the two ends. CDR3 length equals 14 residues. The CDR3 is CASSPGWENTEAFF. DNA of the CDR3: TGTGCCAGCAGCCCGGGATGGGAGAACACTGAAGCTTTCTTT. Full variable domain (remainder filled in from reference TRBV7-3 and TRBJ1-1): GAGVSQTPSNKVTEKGKYVELRCDPISGHTALYWYRQSLGQGPEFLIYFQGTGAADDSGLPNDRFFAVRPEGSVSTLKIQRTERGDSAVYLCASSPGWENTEAFFGQGTRLTVV.

The rearrangement uses TRBV27 and TRBJ1-4; 7 nucleotides line up with TRBD1. Germline lookup yields CDR1 MNHEY and CDR2 SMNVEV (reference sequence). The CDR3 is 14 amino acids. The J segment lost 3 bases and the V segment lost 6 bases, leaving 4 bases of the junction unmatched. The CDR3 DNA reads TGTGCCAGCAGCAATCAGGGGGCTAATGAAAAACTGTTTTTT. It translates to CASSNQGANEKLFF.

This rearrangement joins TRBV30 to TRBJ2-3; D call uncertain. This CDR3 region has 15 residues. V was cut by 5 bases and J by 3 bases, with 18 bases left in between. The germline V gene has CDR1 GTSNPN and CDR2 SVGIG (reference sequence). The CDR3 coding sequence is TGTGCCTGGGAGGCGTGGATGGGTTGGACAGATACGCAGTATTTT. It specifies CAWEAWMGWTDTQYF. The variable domain in full, with the rest retrieved from reference TRBV30 and TRBJ2-3, is SQTIHQWPATLVQPVGSPLSLECTVEGTSNPNLYWYRQAAGRGLQLLFYSVGIGQISSEVPQNLSASRPQDRQFILSSKKLLLSDSGFYLCAWEAWMGWTDTQYFGPGTRLTVL.

V usage is TRBV27 and J usage is TRBJ1-1; D is unresolved. The CDR3 totals 13 residues. Looked up from germline, CDR1 is MNHEY and CDR2 is SMNVEV (reference sequence). The ends were cut back, 3 bases at V and 4 bases at J, with 9 bases in the middle. In nucleotides, the CDR3 is TGTGCCAGCAGTTTTAAAGGAGTCACTGAAGCTTTCTTT. Amino acid sequence: CASSFKGVTEAFF.

J is TRBJ2-2 and V is TRBV11-2; tentatively, D is TRBD1 (6 bases). Trimming took 7 bases from V and 2 from J, leaving 11 bases between them. The germline V gene has CDR1 SGHAT and CDR2 FQNNGV. The CDR3 spans 14 residues. The CDR3 is CASIQGSNTGELFF. CDR3 DNA sequence: TGTGCCAGCATTCAGGGGAGTAACACCGGGGAGCTGTTTTTT.

The chain couples TRBV4-3 to TRBJ2-5; 9 bases line up with TRBD2. The CDR3 spans 15 residues. Trimming at V came to 2 bases and at J to 3 bases, leaving 4 bases not matched to a gene. Germline V gene lookup returns CDR1 LGHNA and CDR2 YSLEER. This CDR3 reads CASSQHRLAEETQYF. CDR3 nucleotides: TGCGCCAGCAGCCAACATCGACTAGCGGAAGAGACCCAGTACTTC.

This chain uses TRBV28 with TRBJ1-2; D remains ambiguous. Germline loops: CDR1 MDHEN, CDR2 SYDVKM. The CDR3 contains 13 residues. V gave up 1 base and J gave up 6 bases, with 9 bases separating them. The CDR3 DNA follows: TGTGCCAGCAGTTTATCCGGGTTTGATGGCTACACCTTC. Its protein product is CASSLSGFDGYTF.

The chain employs TRBV4-3 and TRBJ2-2; D is perhaps TRBD2 (6 bases). CDR3 size: 17 residues. Trimming cost V 0 bases and J 1 base, with 12 bases left between them. Germline V gene lookup returns CDR1 LGHNA and CDR2 YSLEER. CDR3 nucleotide sequence: TGCGCCAGCAGCCAAGAGGCCCGGAGGGGGAACACCGGGGAGCTGTTTTTT. Protein sequence: CASSQEARRGNTGELFF.

The chain recombines TRBV5-1 with TRBJ2-1; D possibly corresponds to TRBD2 (6 bases). CDR1 SGHRS and CDR2 YFSETQ come from the germline V gene. Trimming removed 3 bases from V and 3 bases from J, with 19 bases in between. This CDR3 comprises 17 residues. CDR3 bases: TGCGCCAGCAGCTCGGAGGGGACCCTTACCTACTACAATGAGCAGTTCTTC. It is translated as CASSSEGTLTYYNEQFF.

The chain carries TRBV19 and TRBJ1-2, with 7 bases that match TRBD1. The germline V gene encodes CDR1 LNHDA and CDR2 SQIVND (reference sequence). V was pared by 4 bases and J by 3 bases, with 8 bases of the junction left unmatched. CDR3 length: 15 amino acids. The CDR3 sequence: CASSTITTGYYGYTF. CDR3 nucleotides: TGTGCCAGTAGTACAATTACGACAGGGTACTATGGCTACACCTTC.

The chain couples TRBV6-5 to TRBJ2-5, with D possibly being TRBD2 (5 bases). This CDR3 contains 14 residues. CDR1 and CDR2 from the germline V gene are MNHEY and SVGAGI. Trimming took 6 bases from V and 5 from J, leaving 16 bases between them. Here the CDR3 reads CASRPHAGGETQYF. The CDR3 nucleotides read TGTGCCAGCAGACCTCACGCGGGCGGGGAGACCCAGTACTTC.